This TCR beta chain is from a study of blood T cell repertoires in COVID-19 (dated by TCRdb to about 2020). Regarding the study in general: Collaborator samples came from the United States, Italy and Spain and covered acute and convalescent phases of COVID-19. Samples were obtained from the ongoing ImmuneRACE study (first 160 participants) and from over 1,000 subjects provided by 6 global collaborators. Sample metadata almost always included a de-identified subject ID, COVID-19 status, age in years and sex. The material from the prospective study consisted of cDNA or gDNA derived from T cells, B-cell-depleted T cells, or PBMCs. Subjects who had been exposed to COVID-19, were actively infected with it, or had recovered from it provided the deeply sampled blood TCRbeta repertoires that made up the dataset. A freely available public database, intended as a resource for researchers studying the immune response to SARS-CoV-2, is where the repertoires were released. Where available, HLA class I and class II types were taken from metadata supplied by the sample provider and were not determined by assay-based typing.

TCRbeta CDR3 regions were amplified from genomic DNA using the immunoSEQ Assay, a bias-controlled multiplex PCR. As for how the authors treated the data: Nucleated cell counts per sample were estimated from amplification of reference gene primers within the assay. To quantify the absolute abundance of each unique TCRbeta CDR3 rearrangement, sequence reads were collapsed and filtered. For each sample, productive Simpson clonality was calculated by taking the square root of Simpson's diversity index across productive rearrangements. This is the immuneACCESS table as TCRdb keeps it, with only in-frame sequences that have V and J called. A part of the clones is gone; compared with another copy, unresolved V genes explain less than half, and the rest is unexplained. V and J calls and clone size come straight from that table; D and trimming were deduced from the DNA. The sample table holds over 120,000 clones, of which approximately 89% were seen once. The ten largest make up roughly 1.6% of the sample.

V has 6 bases trimmed and J has 4 bases trimmed; junction bases matching no gene number 11. From its cysteine to its phenylalanine, the CDR3 spans 15 amino acids. Only the CDR3 DNA stays, 45 bases, in frame from base 1. The germline V gene (reference sequence) gives CDR1 as MNHNY and CDR2 as SVGAGI. Worth noting for this clone: Its antigen remains undetermined. No base-level quality is on record; no much larger clone is a single base apart.

Study-level results and caveats: The quantity of clinical and demographic metadata differed by source and by participant and was supplied without curation.

Whole blood was collected in K2EDTA tubes by collaborating institutions according to the institutions' own protocols. Collaborator samples were shipped for TCRbeta analysis as frozen whole blood, isolated PBMCs, or DNA extracted from either sample type. This sequence originates from a human donor in a cohort sampled during active COVID-19. Sequenced: peripheral blood. The V gene is TRBV6-6 and the J gene is TRBJ2-7, with TRBD1 matching 8 junction bases. For the CDR3, the sequence is CASRKMADRAYEQYF. The DNA sequence is TGTGCCAGCAGAAAGATGGCGGACAGGGCTTACGAGCAGTACTTC.